This T cell receptor beta chain was captured in a study of cytomegalovirus exposure and HLA in healthy donors. The study, taken as a whole, reports: Highly shared sequence variants in one cluster were likely a sequencing artifact. Follow-up analysis later connected one missense variant in DCLRE1C with trimming of TCR beta V- and J-genes.

Looked up from germline, CDR1 is ENHRY and CDR2 is SYGVKD. There are 14 residues in the CDR3. Nominally healthy donors were sampled, though unrecorded immune exposures were likely. This clone appeared a single time. Its target is not known. Amplification used 60 Vbeta primers and 13 Jbeta primers. Sequencing was performed with immunoSEQ multiplex PCR; in TCRdb, only in-frame clones are kept and a portion is missing. Among about 150,000 clones listed, 85% were seen once. This sequence originates from a boy aged 2 to 10 in good health and CMV-seronegative. The chain joins TRBV10-3 to TRBJ2-5; tentatively, D is TRBD2 (5 bases). The end of the DNA fits TRBJ2-7 better, so the J call may be wrong. Sequencing used PBMCs. CDR3 amino acids: CAISVATSAYEQYF. In DNA, the CDR3 is TGTGCCATCAGCGTAGCGACAAGCGCCTACGAGCAGTACTTC.